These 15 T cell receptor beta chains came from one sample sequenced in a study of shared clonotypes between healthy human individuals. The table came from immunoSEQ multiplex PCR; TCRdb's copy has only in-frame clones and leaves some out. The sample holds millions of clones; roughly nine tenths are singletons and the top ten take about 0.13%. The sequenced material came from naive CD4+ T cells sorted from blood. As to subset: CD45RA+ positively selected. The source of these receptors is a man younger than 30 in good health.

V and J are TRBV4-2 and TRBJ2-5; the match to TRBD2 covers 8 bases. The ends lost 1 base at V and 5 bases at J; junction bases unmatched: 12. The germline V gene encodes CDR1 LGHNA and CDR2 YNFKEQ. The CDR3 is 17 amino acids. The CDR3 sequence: CASSQANLAGTGETQYF. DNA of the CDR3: TGTGCCAGCAGCCAAGCTAATTTAGCGGGGACTGGGGAGACCCAGTACTTC.

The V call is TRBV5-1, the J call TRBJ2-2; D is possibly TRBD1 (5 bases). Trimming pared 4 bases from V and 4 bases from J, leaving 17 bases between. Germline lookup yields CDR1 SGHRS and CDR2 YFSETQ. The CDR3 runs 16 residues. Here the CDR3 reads CASSPWTTTGTGELFF. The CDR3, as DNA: TGCGCCAGCAGCCCCTGGACAACGACGGGCACCGGGGAGCTGTTTTTT.

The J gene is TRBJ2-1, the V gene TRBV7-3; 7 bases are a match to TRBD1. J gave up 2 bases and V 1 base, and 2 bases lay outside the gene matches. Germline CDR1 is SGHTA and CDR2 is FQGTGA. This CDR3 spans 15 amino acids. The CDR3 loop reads CASSLNRGPYNEQFF. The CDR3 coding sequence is TGTGCCAGCAGCTTAAACAGGGGCCCCTACAATGAGCAGTTCTTC. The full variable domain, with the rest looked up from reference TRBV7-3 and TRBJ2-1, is GAGVSQTPSNKVTEKGKYVELRCDPISGHTALYWYRQSLGQGPEFLIYFQGTGAADDSGLPNDRFFAVRPEGSVSTLKIQRTERGDSAVYLCASSLNRGPYNEQFFGPGTRLTVL.

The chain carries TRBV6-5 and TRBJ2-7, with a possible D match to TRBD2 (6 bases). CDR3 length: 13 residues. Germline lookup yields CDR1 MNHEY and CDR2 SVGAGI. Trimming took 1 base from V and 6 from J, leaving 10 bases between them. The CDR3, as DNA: TGTGCCAGCAGTTACTTAGGAGGGTCCGAGCAGTACTTC. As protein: CASSYLGGSEQYF.

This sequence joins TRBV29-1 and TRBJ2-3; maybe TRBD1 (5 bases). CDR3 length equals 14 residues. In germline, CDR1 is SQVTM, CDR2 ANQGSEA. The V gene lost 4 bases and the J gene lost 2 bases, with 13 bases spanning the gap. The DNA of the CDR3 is TGCAGCGTTGGAGACGCAGGGTTCACAGATACGCAGTATTTT. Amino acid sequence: CSVGDAGFTDTQYF.

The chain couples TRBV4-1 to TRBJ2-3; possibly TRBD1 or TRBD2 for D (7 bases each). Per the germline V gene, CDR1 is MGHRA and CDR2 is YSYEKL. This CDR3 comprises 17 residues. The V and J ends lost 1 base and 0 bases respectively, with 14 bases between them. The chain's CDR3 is CASSQASGGGSTDTQYF. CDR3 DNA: TGCGCCAGCAGCCAAGCTTCAGGGGGGGGTAGCACAGATACGCAGTATTTT.

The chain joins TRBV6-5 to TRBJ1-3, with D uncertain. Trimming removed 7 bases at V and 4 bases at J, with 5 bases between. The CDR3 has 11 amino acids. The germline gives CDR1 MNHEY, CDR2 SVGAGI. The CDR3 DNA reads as TGTGCCAGCATCGGCGGAAACACCATATATTTT. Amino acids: CASIGGNTIYF.

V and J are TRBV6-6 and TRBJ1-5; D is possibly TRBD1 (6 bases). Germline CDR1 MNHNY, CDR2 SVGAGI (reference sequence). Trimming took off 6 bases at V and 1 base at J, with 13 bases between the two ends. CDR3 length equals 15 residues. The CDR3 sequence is CASRHSGQSNQPQHF. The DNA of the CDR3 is TGTGCCAGCAGGCACTCCGGACAGAGCAATCAGCCCCAGCATTTT.

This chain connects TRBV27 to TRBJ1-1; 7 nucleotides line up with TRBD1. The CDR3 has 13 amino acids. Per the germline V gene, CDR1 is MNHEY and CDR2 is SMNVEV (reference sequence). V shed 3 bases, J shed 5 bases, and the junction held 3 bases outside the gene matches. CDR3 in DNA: TGTGCCAGCAGTTTGACAGGGCAAACTGAAGCTTTCTTT. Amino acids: CASSLTGQTEAFF.

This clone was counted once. The CDR3 nucleotides are TGTGCCAGCAGCACAGGGCCCTCCTACGAGCAGTACTTC. Its protein is CASSTGPSYEQYF. This chain connects TRBV5-5 to TRBJ2-7, with a tentative D call TRBD1 (6 bases). This CDR3 has 13 residues. Trimming shortened V by 4 bases and J by 0 bases, and 8 bases separated the two germline ends. Per the germline V gene, CDR1 is SGHKS and CDR2 is YYEKEE (reference sequence).

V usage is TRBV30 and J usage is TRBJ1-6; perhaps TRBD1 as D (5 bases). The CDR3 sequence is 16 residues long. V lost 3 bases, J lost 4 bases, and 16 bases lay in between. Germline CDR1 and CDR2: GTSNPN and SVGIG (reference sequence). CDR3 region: CAWSGPGTAYNSPLHF. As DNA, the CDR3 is TGTGCCTGGAGCGGCCCCGGGACCGCGTATAATTCACCCCTCCACTTT.

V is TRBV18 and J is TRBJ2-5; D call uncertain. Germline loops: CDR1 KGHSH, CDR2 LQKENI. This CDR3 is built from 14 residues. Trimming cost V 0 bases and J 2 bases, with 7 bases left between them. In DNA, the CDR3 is TGTGCCAGCTCACCACCCTACGGGCAAGAGACCCAGTACTTC. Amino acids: CASSPPYGQETQYF. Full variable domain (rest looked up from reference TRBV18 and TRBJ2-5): NAGVMQNPRHLVRRRGQEARLRCSPMKGHSHVYWYRQLPEEGLKFMVYLQKENIIDESGMPKERFSAEFPKEGPSILRIQQVVRGDSAAYFCASSPPYGQETQYFGPGTRLLVL.

Written as DNA, the CDR3 is TGTGCCAGCGTCCGGGACAGGGACCACAATGAGCAGTTCTTC. Translation gives CASVRDRDHNEQFF. The chain is built from TRBV6-5 and TRBJ2-1; 9 positions agree with TRBD1. Germline V gene lookup returns CDR1 MNHEY and CDR2 SVGAGI. The CDR3 contains 14 residues. Trimming took 8 bases from V and 5 from J; bases not matched to a gene: 7.

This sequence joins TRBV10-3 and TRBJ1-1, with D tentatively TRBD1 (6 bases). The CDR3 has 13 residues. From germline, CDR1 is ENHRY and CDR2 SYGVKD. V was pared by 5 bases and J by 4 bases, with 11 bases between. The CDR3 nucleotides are TGTGCCATCAGTCAGGGGATGGGCACTGAAGCTTTCTTT. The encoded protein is CAISQGMGTEAFF.

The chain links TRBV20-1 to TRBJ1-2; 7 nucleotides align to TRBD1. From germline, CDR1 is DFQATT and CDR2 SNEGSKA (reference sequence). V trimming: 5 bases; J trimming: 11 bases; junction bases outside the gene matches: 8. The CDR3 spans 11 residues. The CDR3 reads CSAYRDSEYTF. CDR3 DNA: TGCAGTGCTTACCGGGACAGCGAATACACCTTC.